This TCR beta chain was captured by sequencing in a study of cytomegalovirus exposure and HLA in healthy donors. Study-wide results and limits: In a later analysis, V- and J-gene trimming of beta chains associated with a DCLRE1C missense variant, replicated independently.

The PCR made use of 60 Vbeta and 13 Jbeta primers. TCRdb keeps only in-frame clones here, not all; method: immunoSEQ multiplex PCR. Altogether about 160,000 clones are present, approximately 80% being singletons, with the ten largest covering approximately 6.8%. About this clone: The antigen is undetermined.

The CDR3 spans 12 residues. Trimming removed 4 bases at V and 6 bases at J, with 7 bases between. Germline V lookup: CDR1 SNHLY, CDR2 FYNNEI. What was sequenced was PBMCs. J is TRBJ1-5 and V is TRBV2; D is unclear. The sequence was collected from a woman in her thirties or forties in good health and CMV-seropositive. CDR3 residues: CASSGAGQPQHF. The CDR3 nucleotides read TGTGCCAGCAGTGGGGCGGGTCAGCCCCAGCATTTT.